Presented here are 3 T cell receptor beta chains from one specimen sequenced in a study of T cells after yellow fever vaccination. TCRdb fed the 5' RACE reads into MiXCR, producing one record per CDR3 protein. The sample includes 400,000 to 650,000 distinct CDR3 sequences, 20% to 25% seen only once; the top ten take approximately 16%. The specimen comprised PBMCs, sampled approximately 22 days after the first yellow fever vaccination. The receptors stem from a man in his late teens or twenties who received the YFV17D yellow fever vaccine.

The CDR3 loop reads CASRQRSGGTEAFF. The CDR3 region has the DNA TGTGCCAGCAGGCAACGGTCGGGGGGAACTGAAGCTTTCTTT. The chain employs TRBV6-1 and TRBJ1-1; TRBD1 might be the D (5 bases). V was cut by 6 bases and J by 5 bases, with 16 bases left in between. Germline CDR1 reads MNHNS; CDR2 reads SASEGT. The CDR3 has 14 amino acids.

This clonotype was counted a few times. V usage is TRBV5-1 and J usage is TRBJ2-2; D uncertain. Germline V gene lookup returns CDR1 SGHRS and CDR2 YFSETQ. Trimming cost V 0 bases and J 6 bases, with 12 bases left between them. This CDR3 is built from 15 residues. CDR3 sequence reads: CASSLEKWTAGELFF. CDR3 DNA: TGCGCCAGCAGCTTGGAGAAATGGACCGCCGGGGAGCTGTTTTTT.

This chain uses TRBV3-1 with TRBJ2-1; TRBD2 aligns across 12 bases. Trimming at V came to 4 bases and at J to 7 bases, leaving 8 bases not matched to a gene. This CDR3 has 16 residues. Germline V CDR1 and CDR2: LGHDT, YNNKEL (reference sequence). The CDR3 region has the DNA TGTGCCAGCAGCCGGCGACTAGCGGGGGCCCCGAATGAGCAGTTCTTC. It is translated as CASSRRLAGAPNEQFF.